The 10 T cell receptor beta chains below all came from one sample that was sequenced in a study of blood T cell repertoires in COVID-19. This table comes from immunoSEQ multiplex PCR, and its TCRdb copy is limited to in-frame clones, with some not included. This repertoire shows 250,000 to 350,000 clones, 88% found once; its top ten account for 11%. Material for sequencing was peripheral blood. The receptors were gathered from a woman aged 25-40 years with COVID-19, enrolled during active disease.

This clone was recorded a few times. For the CDR3, the DNA is TGCGCCAGCAGCTTTACAGGGGCGGGTTCACCCCTCCACTTT. Its translation: CASSFTGAGSPLHF. This rearrangement joins TRBV5-1 to TRBJ1-6; 7 bases match TRBD1. Trimming cost V 2 bases and J 9 bases; bases outside gene matches: 5. CDR1 and CDR2 (germline): SGHRS, YFSETQ. The CDR3 loop spans 14 amino acids.

V and J are TRBV6-5 and TRBJ2-7, with 7 bases that match TRBD2. Trimming at V came to 2 bases and at J to 3 bases, leaving 4 bases not matched to a gene. Germline V gives CDR1 MNHEY, CDR2 SVGAGI. CDR3 length: 14 residues. The CDR3 region is CASSYVSSGYEQYF. The CDR3 nucleotides are TGTGCCAGCAGTTACGTGTCTAGCGGCTACGAGCAGTACTTC.

The V call is TRBV5-4, the J call TRBJ2-7; maybe TRBD2 (6 bases). CDR3 length: 15 residues. The germline V and J ends were trimmed by 4 bases and 6 bases, with 20 bases remaining between them. Germline loops: CDR1 SGHNT, CDR2 YYREEE (reference sequence). The CDR3 nucleotides read TGTGCCAGCAGCCGGGAGCAAGGATTAACAACCGAGCAGTACTTC. It codes for CASSREQGLTTEQYF.

The chain carries TRBV28 and TRBJ2-5; TRBD2 matches at 9 bases. Trimming took 5 bases from V and 2 from J; bases not matched to a gene: 6. The CDR3 covers 15 residues. From germline, CDR1 is MDHEN and CDR2 SYDVKM. The CDR3 region is CASSRGLAVQETQYF. The CDR3 DNA follows: TGTGCCAGCAGTCGGGGACTAGCAGTACAAGAGACCCAGTACTTC.

Points on this clone: Other DNA sequences in this sample translate to the same CDR3. This chain uses TRBV28 with TRBJ1-5, with D uncertain. V dropped 2 bases and J dropped 4 bases, with 3 bases sitting between them. This CDR3 has 12 residues. Germline V gene lookup returns CDR1 MDHEN and CDR2 SYDVKM. The CDR3 spells CASSLLNQPQHF. The CDR3 nucleotides are TGTGCCAGCAGTTTACTAAATCAGCCCCAGCATTTT.

This chain uses TRBV6-6 with TRBJ2-5; 8 positions agree with TRBD1. The V and J ends lost 10 bases and 5 bases, in that order; junction bases with no gene match: 15. The CDR3 runs to 15 residues. The germline CDR1 and CDR2 sequences are MNHNY and SVGAGI (reference sequence). CDR3 sequence (DNA): TGTGCCACCAGCCGACAGGGGAGCAGGTGGGAGACCCAGTACTTC. Translated: CATSRQGSRWETQYF.

V and J are TRBV6-1 and TRBJ2-1, with TRBD1 matching 9 bases. CDR3 length: 15 amino acids. The germline gives CDR1 MNHNS, CDR2 SASEGT. Losses at the gene ends were 2 bases for V and 3 bases for J; bases not matched to a gene: 2. Here the CDR3 reads CASSESGQGYNEQFF. The CDR3 DNA follows: TGTGCCAGCAGTGAATCGGGACAGGGCTACAATGAGCAGTTCTTC.

CDR3 sequence reads: CASSLSLATDTQYF. As DNA, the CDR3 is TGTGCCAGCAGTCTTTCACTAGCGACAGATACGCAGTATTTT. The chain employs TRBV6-2 or TRBV6-3 and TRBJ2-3, with TRBD2 matching 7 bases. V lost 5 bases, J lost 3 bases, and 5 bases stayed unmatched. The CDR3 totals 14 residues. From germline, CDR1 is MNHEY and CDR2 SVGEGT.

The chain links TRBV7-3 to TRBJ2-1, with a weak D call TRBD2 (6 bases). This CDR3 region has 16 residues. The germline V and J ends were trimmed by 5 bases and 0 bases, with 14 bases remaining between them. Per germline, CDR1 SGHTA and CDR2 FQGTGA. The CDR3 here is CASSPSLGGSYNEQFF. DNA of the CDR3: TGTGCCAGCAGCCCTTCTCTGGGGGGCTCCTACAATGAGCAGTTCTTC.

V gene TRBV6-2 or TRBV6-3 combines with J gene TRBJ2-2, with D perhaps TRBD1 (6 bases). This CDR3 region has 15 residues. Germline assignment: CDR1 MNHEY and CDR2 SVGEGT. V lost 4 bases, J lost 3 bases, and 12 bases lay in between. The chain's CDR3 is CASSFAGDDTGELFF. CDR3 DNA sequence: TGTGCCAGCAGTTTTGCAGGGGATGACACCGGGGAGCTGTTTTTT.